This T cell receptor (beta chain) originates from a study of OX40 agonist ivuxolimab in advanced cancers. Across the whole study: Those enrolled were approximately 78% male, with a mean age of approximately 60 years and ages from roughly 20 to 90.

TCRdb keeps only in-frame clones here, not all; method: immunoSEQ multiplex PCR. Of more than 70,000 clones in the sample, over 75% are singletons; the top ten hold 0.5% to 0.6%. This material consisted of CD4+ or CD8+ T cells sorted from blood, taken in a trial of the OX40 agonist ivuxolimab. The clonotype comes from an adult with an advanced solid tumor such as melanoma, head and neck, liver or kidney cancer.

For the CDR3, the DNA is TGTGCCAGCAGCGGGGGCCTGGAGGCTTTCTTT. The encoded protein is CASSGGLEAFF. The chain joins TRBV21-1 to TRBJ1-1; TRBD1, the D gene given by the table, was not confirmed from the DNA. TRBV21-1 is designated a pseudogene. This CDR3 comprises 11 residues.